The 22 T cell receptor beta chains in this list originate from one sample, sequenced in a study of cytomegalovirus exposure and HLA in healthy donors. 60 Vbeta and 13 Jbeta primers were used in PCR. TCRdb keeps only in-frame clones here, not all; method: immunoSEQ multiplex PCR. The data contain over 100,000 clones, around 80% of them singletons. Sequencing was done on a sample of PBMCs. The receptors come from a female donor in good health and CMV-seronegative.

The chain recombines TRBV5-1 with TRBJ2-5; TRBD2 aligns across 7 bases. CDR3 size: 15 residues. Germline V gives CDR1 SGHRS, CDR2 YFSETQ. J gave up 4 bases and V 1 base, and 7 bases lay outside the gene matches. The chain's CDR3 is CASSLTGGSGETQYF. In nucleotides, the CDR3 is TGCGCCAGCAGCTTGACGGGAGGCTCGGGAGAGACCCAGTACTTC. The complete variable domain, with remaining parts taken from reference TRBV5-1 and TRBJ2-5, reads KAGVTQTPRYLIKTRGQQVTLSCSPISGHRSVSWYQQTPGQGLQFLFEYFSETQRNKGNFPGRFSGRQFSNSRSEMNVSTLELGDSALYLCASSLTGGSGETQYFGPGTRLLVL.

In its sample, this clone was seen once. This CDR3 is CASSFGTGGYEQYF. CDR3 nucleotides: TGCGCCAGCAGTTTTGGGACAGGGGGCTACGAGCAGTACTTC. The chain combines TRBV10-2 with TRBJ2-7; 11 bases fit TRBD1. CDR1 and CDR2 (germline): WSHSY, SAAADI. The CDR3 totals 14 residues. V was clipped by 5 bases and J by 3 bases; unmatched bases: 3.

Here the CDR3 DNA reads TGTGCCAGTTCTCAGGGGGGGAACACCGGGGAGCTGTTTTTT. This sequence encodes CASSQGGNTGELFF. The genes are TRBV7-8 and TRBJ2-2; D is possibly TRBD1 (7 bases). CDR1 and CDR2 (germline): SGHVS, FQNEAQ. Trimming removed 9 bases from V and 1 base from J, with 12 bases in between. CDR3 length: 14 amino acids.

V usage is TRBV5-1 and J usage is TRBJ2-3; D is possibly TRBD2 (6 bases). CDR1 is SGHRS, CDR2 YFSETQ, per germline. The V gene lost 4 bases and the J gene lost 1 base, with 19 bases spanning the gap. CDR3 size: 17 residues. The CDR3 spells CASSTDPPPSGTDTQYF. In nucleotides, the CDR3 is TGCGCCAGCAGCACCGACCCGCCCCCTAGCGGCACAGATACGCAGTATTTT.

CDR3 sequence: CASSGGYSYEQYF. In nucleotides, the CDR3 is TGTGCCAGCAGTGGCGGCTATTCCTACGAGCAGTACTTC. The chain couples TRBV6-5 to TRBJ2-5; D remains unclear. The J call could be wrong; TRBJ2-7 is a better fit for the DNA end. This CDR3 is 13 amino acids long. Germline assignment: CDR1 MNHEY and CDR2 SVGAGI.

V is TRBV5-6 and J is TRBJ2-6; D remains ambiguous. Germline-derived CDR1 and CDR2 are SGHDT and YYEEEE. The CDR3 has 13 residues. V shed 5 bases and J shed 3 bases, with 6 bases lying between them. The CDR3 bases are TGTGCCAGCAGTCGACTTGGGGCCAACGTCCTGACTTTC. This encodes CASSRLGANVLTF.

The chain uses TRBV15 and TRBJ2-7, with a weak D call TRBD2 (5 bases). Germline CDR1 and CDR2: LNHNV and YYDKDF (reference sequence). This CDR3 has 13 residues. Between the trimmed V and J ends, which lost 5 bases and 0 bases, there was a span of 8 bases. The CDR3 here is CATSQEASYEQYF. The CDR3 nucleotides are TGTGCCACCAGCCAGGAGGCCTCCTACGAGCAGTACTTC.

CDR3 nucleotide sequence: TGCGCCAGCAGCTTGGTTACACCTGTCTCCTACAATGAGCAGTTCTTC. This encodes CASSLVTPVSYNEQFF. V usage is TRBV5-1 and J usage is TRBJ2-1; no firm D call. Germline-derived CDR1 and CDR2 are SGHRS and YFSETQ. The CDR3 is 16 residues long. Trimming left V 0 bases short and J 0 bases short, with 10 bases between.

This rearrangement joins TRBV4-1 to TRBJ1-1; 12 positions match TRBD1. V lost 5 bases to trimming and J lost 3 bases; unmatched junction nucleotides: 10. Germline V gives CDR1 MGHRA, CDR2 YSYEKL. This CDR3 has 17 amino acids. The CDR3: CASSFSGTGGADTEAFF. Written as DNA, the CDR3 is TGCGCCAGCAGCTTCTCCGGGACAGGGGGCGCGGACACTGAAGCTTTCTTT.

The chain has TRBV11-2 and TRBJ2-7; 9 positions agree with TRBD2. Per the germline V gene, CDR1 is SGHAT and CDR2 is FQNNGV. V was pared by 5 bases and J by 6 bases, with 5 bases of the junction left unmatched. The CDR3 has 13 amino acids. CDR3 DNA: TGTGCCAGCAGCATTAGCGGGAGCGGCGAGCAGTACTTC. Translating gives CASSISGSGEQYF.

The gene calls are TRBV7-9 and TRBJ2-4; 7 bases fit TRBD1. Germline assignment: CDR1 SEHNR and CDR2 FQNEAQ (reference sequence). CDR3 length: 17 amino acids. Trimming took 4 bases from V and 2 from J; bases not matched to a gene: 11. The DNA of the CDR3 is TGTGCCAGCAGCTCGACCCGACAGGGAGTTTCCAAAAACATTCAGTACTTC. It yields the protein CASSSTRQGVSKNIQYF.

The rearrangement links TRBV11-2 to TRBJ2-7; 9 positions match TRBD1. This CDR3 spans 14 amino acids. Germline-derived CDR1 and CDR2 are SGHAT and FQNNGV. V gave up 1 base and J gave up 6 bases; unmatched junction bases: 4. The CDR3 sequence is CASSLATGGGEQYF. The CDR3 DNA reads as TGTGCCAGCAGCTTAGCCACAGGGGGCGGCGAGCAGTACTTC.

This clone was observed a few times. The J gene is TRBJ1-1, the V gene TRBV7-3, with D maybe TRBD1 (6 bases). Germline V gene sequence: CDR1 SGHTA, CDR2 FQGTGA. The V gene lost 5 bases and the J gene lost 1 base, with 11 bases spanning the gap. CDR3 size: 14 residues. CDR3 nucleotide sequence: TGTGCCAGCAGCCCGGGACACCAGAACACTGAAGCTTTCTTT. Protein sequence: CASSPGHQNTEAFF.

The V gene is TRBV7-2, the J gene TRBJ2-3; no reliable D call. The V end was cut by 4 bases, the J end by 4 bases, with 9 bases between. The CDR3 runs to 13 residues. The germline CDR1 and CDR2 sequences are SGHTA and FQGNSA. The CDR3 loop reads CASSSFAADTQYF. CDR3 coding DNA: TGTGCCAGCAGCTCCTTTGCGGCAGATACGCAGTATTTT.

The genes are TRBV27 and TRBJ2-4; TRBD2 is a possible D gene (6 bases). The CDR3 extends over 14 amino acids. CDR1 and CDR2 from the germline V gene are MNHEY and SMNVEV (reference sequence). The ends were cut back, 3 bases at V and 8 bases at J, with 14 bases in the middle. The CDR3 loop reads CASSLLGSGDIQYF. CDR3 DNA: TGTGCCAGCAGTTTGCTCGGGTCGGGGGACATTCAGTACTTC.

This clone was counted only a few times. This chain connects TRBV6-6 to TRBJ2-5, with 12 positions matching TRBD2. CDR1 is MNHNY and CDR2 is SVGAGI in the germline V gene (reference sequence). V gave up 6 bases and J gave up 3 bases; unmatched junction bases: 5. This CDR3 region has 15 residues. CDR3 nucleotides: TGTGCCAGCAGAGAGACTAGCGGGAGTAAAGAGACCCAGTACTTC. Its translation: CASRETSGSKETQYF.

This chain connects TRBV2 to TRBJ1-5, with D uncertain. Trimming removed 2 bases from V and 4 bases from J, with 9 bases in between. The CDR3 spans 14 residues. CDR1 SNHLY and CDR2 FYNNEI come from the germline V gene. CDR3 region: CASSELTGNQPQHF. CDR3 nucleotides: TGTGCCAGCAGTGAATTGACGGGGAATCAGCCCCAGCATTTT. Complete variable domain (other parts from reference TRBV2 and TRBJ1-5): EPEVTQTPSHQVTQMGQEVILRCVPISNHLYFYWYRQILGQKVEFLVSFYNNEISEKSEIFDDQFSVERPDGSNFTLKIRSTKLEDSAMYFCASSELTGNQPQHFGDGTRLSIL.

This chain joins TRBV19 and TRBJ2-5; TRBD2 matches 13 bases. The V gene's germline CDR1 is LNHDA and CDR2 SQIVND (reference sequence). The CDR3 is 16 amino acids. J lost 5 bases, V lost 1 base, and 4 bases had no gene match. The DNA of the CDR3 is TGTGCCAGTAGTATAGGGACTAGCGGGAGAGTCGAGACCCAGTACTTC. Residues: CASSIGTSGRVETQYF.

The chain recombines TRBV7-6 with TRBJ1-1; the D is unclear. Germline CDR1 SGHVS, CDR2 FNYEAQ. This CDR3 region has 13 residues. Trimming shortened V by 2 bases and J by 5 bases, and 9 bases separated the two germline ends. The DNA of the CDR3 is TGTGCCAGCAGCTTATATCGAGGAACTGAAGCTTTCTTT. Its translation is CASSLYRGTEAFF.

The J gene is TRBJ1-1, the V gene TRBV9; a possible D gene is TRBD1 (6 bases). Germline V CDR1 and CDR2: SGDLS, YYNGEE. The CDR3 runs to 13 residues. Between the trimmed V and J ends, which lost 4 bases and 1 base, there was a span of 8 bases. The DNA of the CDR3 is TGTGCCAGCAGCCGGGGACAGAACACTGAAGCTTTCTTT. Translating it yields CASSRGQNTEAFF.

This clone appeared a few times. This chain connects TRBV5-6 to TRBJ2-1, with a weak D call TRBD2 (6 bases). The CDR3 is made up of 13 amino acids. Trimming took 3 bases from V and 3 from J, leaving 7 bases between them. Germline V gene data show CDR1 as SGHDT and CDR2 as YYEEEE. The chain's CDR3 is CASSWTIYNEQFF. The DNA for the CDR3 is TGTGCCAGCAGCTGGACTATCTACAATGAGCAGTTCTTC.

This chain connects TRBV10-1 to TRBJ1-2; D possibly corresponds to TRBD1 (6 bases). This CDR3 contains 15 residues. The germline V gene encodes CDR1 WNHNN and CDR2 SYGVQD (reference sequence). With 4 bases removed from V and 4 bases from J, the gap between germline ends came to 16 bases. This CDR3 reads CASSAGGSGGYGYTF. The CDR3 DNA reads TGCGCCAGCAGTGCTGGGGGCTCTGGTGGCTATGGCTACACCTTC.